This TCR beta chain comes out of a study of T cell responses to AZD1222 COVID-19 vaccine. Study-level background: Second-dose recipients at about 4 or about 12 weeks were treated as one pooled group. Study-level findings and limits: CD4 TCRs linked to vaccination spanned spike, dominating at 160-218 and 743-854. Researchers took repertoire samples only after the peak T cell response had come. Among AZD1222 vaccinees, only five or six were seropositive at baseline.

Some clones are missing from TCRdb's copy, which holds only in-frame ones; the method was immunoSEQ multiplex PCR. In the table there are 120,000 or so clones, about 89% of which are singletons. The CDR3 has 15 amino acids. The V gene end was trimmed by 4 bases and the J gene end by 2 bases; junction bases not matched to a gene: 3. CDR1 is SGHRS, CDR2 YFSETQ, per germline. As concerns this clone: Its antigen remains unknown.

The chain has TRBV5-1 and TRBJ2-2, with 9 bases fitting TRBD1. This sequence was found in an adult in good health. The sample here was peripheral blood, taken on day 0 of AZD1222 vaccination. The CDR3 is CASSRDRANTGELFF. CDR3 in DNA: TGCGCCAGCAGCCGGGACAGGGCTAACACCGGGGAGCTGTTTTTT.